A single sample is the source of the 2 T cell receptor beta chains below, sequenced in a study of human T cells and chemical hapten exposure. Noted time point: patch test 1, 2 weeks after DPC sensitization. The sample's treatment: therapeutic diphenylcyclopropenone sensitization with weekly scalp DPC. Each CDR3 protein gets one entry after TCRdb re-called the RACE reads with MiXCR. The sample has nearly 350,000 distinct CDR3 sequences; about 7% are singletons. The sequencing here drew on whole blood, taken in connection with sensitization to the hapten diphenylcyclopropenone (DPC). All receptors derive from a woman younger than 30 with alopecia areata. Some clones in this sample may be carry-over from other donors' samples.

The table lists this clonotype with a few counts. The chain uses TRBV2 and TRBJ1-1, with D possibly TRBD1 on 5 matching bases. The CDR3 contains 13 residues. Germline values: CDR1 SNHLY, CDR2 FYNNEI. The ends were cut back, 6 bases at V and 8 bases at J, with 16 bases in the middle. The CDR3 sequence is CASRGDSYYEAFF. The CDR3 region has the DNA TGTGCCAGCAGGGGCGACAGTTACTACGAAGCTTTCTTT.

There are a few counts of this clonotype. The CDR3 DNA sequence: TGTGCCAGCAGTGGACAGGGTTGGGCTGAAGCTTTCTTT. Residues: CASSGQGWAEAFF. The chain recombines TRBV2 with TRBJ1-1; 7 nucleotides line up with TRBD1. J lost 6 bases, V lost 4 bases, and 5 bases had no gene match. Germline values: CDR1 SNHLY, CDR2 FYNNEI. The CDR3 is made up of 13 amino acids.